Listed below are T cell receptor beta chains from one sample, sequenced in a study of control samples from healthy donors and cancer patients. Method: immunoSEQ multiplex PCR; TCRdb's copy keeps in-frame clones and lacks some. The repertoire consists of about 130,000 clones, with about 94% occurring once and the leading ten covering about 14%. Sequencing was done on a sample of PBMCs. These receptors were taken from a man aged 55 to 70 with colorectal cancer. The CDR3 runs from the conserved cysteine through the conserved F or W. A D gene is named only where the DNA matches it firmly. Clone size appears in some rows only: once, few, many, or a class for an expanded clone.

J: TRBJ2-1; size: .; D: .; V: TRBV24-1; CDR3: CATSVVAGTPNEQFF; DNA: TGTGCCACCAGCGTTGTCGCCGGGACTCCCAATGAGCAGTTCTTC
J: TRBJ1-2; size: .; D: .; V: TRBV7-9; CDR3: CASSYGQYGYTF; DNA: TGTGCCAGCAGTTACGGACAGTATGGCTACACCTTC
J: TRBJ1-2; size: .; D: .; V: TRBV19; CDR3: CVSRQADYGYTF; DNA: TGTGTCAGCAGACAGGCGGACTATGGCTACACCTTC
J: TRBJ1-1; size: .; D: .; V: TRBV6-5; CDR3: CASTSLRNTEAFF; DNA: TGTGCCAGCACCTCCCTCAGGAACACTGAAGCTTTCTTT
J: TRBJ2-1; size: once; D: TRBD2; V: TRBV5-6; CDR3: CASSLSSGGADEQFF; DNA: TGTGCCAGCAGCTTGTCCAGCGGGGGGGCAGATGAGCAGTTCTTC
J: TRBJ2-7; size: .; D: .; V: TRBV5-8; CDR3: CASSLVSQASYEQYF; DNA: TGTGCCAGCAGCTTGGTCTCGCAGGCCTCCTACGAGCAGTACTTC
J: TRBJ1-5; size: .; D: TRBD1; V: TRBV7-9; CDR3: CASSFGQGGPLGQPQHF; DNA: TGTGCCAGCAGCTTCGGACAGGGGGGCCCTCTGGGTCAGCCCCAGCATTTT
J: TRBJ1-5; size: .; D: .; V: TRBV10-1; CDR3: CATSGKGDRDQPQHF; DNA: TGCGCCACCTCGGGGAAGGGAGATCGGGATCAGCCCCAGCATTTT
J: TRBJ2-6; size: once; D: .; V: TRBV4-1; CDR3: CASSQDGGANVLTF; DNA: TGCGCCAGCAGCCAAGACGGGGGGGCCAACGTCCTGACTTTC
J: TRBJ2-7; size: .; D: TRBD1; V: TRBV5-1; CDR3: CASRPGTGAYEQYF; DNA: TGCGCCAGCAGACCCGGGACAGGGGCCTACGAGCAGTACTTC
J: TRBJ2-7; size: few; D: .; V: TRBV30; CDR3: CAWSRGPSREQYF; DNA: TGTGCCTGGAGCAGGGGCCCATCTCGGGAGCAGTACTTC
J: TRBJ2-1; size: .; D: .; V: TRBV18; CDR3: CASSPSGLSYNEQFF; DNA: TGTGCCAGCTCACCCTCGGGACTCTCCTACAATGAGCAGTTCTTC
J: TRBJ2-5; size: .; D: TRBD2; V: TRBV5-5; CDR3: CASSLGLAETQYF; DNA: TGTGCCAGCAGCTTGGGACTAGCGGAGACCCAGTACTTC
J: TRBJ1-4; size: .; D: .; V: TRBV2; CDR3: CAGLTGFNEKLFF; DNA: TGTGCCGGCTTAACAGGGTTTAATGAAAAACTGTTTTTT
J: TRBJ1-2; size: .; D: TRBD1; V: TRBV20-1; CDR3: CSASPQGAVSSYGYTF; DNA: TGCAGTGCTAGTCCTCAGGGGGCCGTGTCTAGCTATGGCTACACCTTC
J: TRBJ2-2; size: .; D: TRBD1; V: TRBV9; CDR3: CASSVVAGGFAGELFF; DNA: TGTGCCAGCAGCGTAGTGGCAGGGGGCTTTGCCGGGGAGCTGTTTTTT
J: TRBJ1-1; size: few; D: TRBD1; V: TRBV5-1; CDR3: CASSPGRGLGTEAFF; DNA: TGCGCCAGCAGCCCCGGCAGGGGGCTAGGCACTGAAGCTTTCTTT
J: TRBJ1-2; size: .; D: TRBD1; V: TRBV19; CDR3: CASSETGGNGYTF; DNA: TGTGCCAGTAGCGAAACAGGGGGCAATGGCTACACCTTC
J: TRBJ2-2; size: .; D: TRBD2; V: TRBV5-4; CDR3: CASSQPSLAGSAGELFF; DNA: TGTGCCAGCAGTCAACCCTCACTAGCGGGGTCCGCCGGGGAGCTGTTTTTT
J: TRBJ2-7; size: .; D: TRBD1; V: TRBV11-2; CDR3: CASSLEYRGRGEQYF; DNA: TGTGCCAGCAGCTTAGAATACAGGGGGCGCGGCGAGCAGTACTTC
J: TRBJ1-6; size: .; D: .; V: TRBV6-1; CDR3: CASSELGGLGSPLHF; DNA: TGTGCCAGCAGTGAGCTGGGGGGATTGGGTTCACCCCTCCACTTT
J: TRBJ1-6; size: .; D: TRBD1; V: TRBV5-6; CDR3: CASSPGTGASSYNSPLHF; DNA: TGTGCCAGCAGCCCGGGGACAGGGGCAAGCTCCTATAATTCACCCCTCCACTTT
J: TRBJ1-3; size: .; D: TRBD1; V: TRBV3-1/TRBV3-2; CDR3: CASSQQGVGNTIYF; DNA: TGTGCCAGCAGCCAACAGGGGGTTGGAAACACCATATATTTT
J: TRBJ2-1; size: .; D: TRBD2; V: TRBV9; CDR3: CASTLAGSAGGNEQFF; DNA: TGTGCCAGCACCCTAGCGGGGAGTGCGGGGGGGAATGAGCAGTTCTTC
J: TRBJ1-4; size: once; D: .; V: TRBV30; CDR3: CAWSDGTYDEKLFF; DNA: TGTGCCTGGAGTGACGGGACGTACGATGAAAAACTGTTTTTT
J: TRBJ2-6; size: .; D: .; V: TRBV7-2; CDR3: CASSLDGSGANVLTF; DNA: TGTGCCAGCAGCTTAGATGGATCCGGGGCCAACGTCCTGACTTTC
J: TRBJ2-3; size: .; D: .; V: TRBV9; CDR3: CASSVGTQDTQYF; DNA: TGTGCCAGCAGCGTGGGTACCCAGGATACGCAGTATTTT
J: TRBJ2-3; size: .; D: TRBD2; V: TRBV18; CDR3: CASSPPLAGGTDTQYF; DNA: TGTGCCAGCTCACCACCCCTAGCGGGGGGGACAGATACGCAGTATTTT
J: TRBJ2-1; size: .; D: .; V: TRBV6-5; CDR3: CASSTTSSYNEQFF; DNA: TGTGCCAGCAGTACAACTAGCTCCTACAATGAGCAGTTCTTC
J: TRBJ1-2; size: .; D: TRBD1; V: TRBV19; CDR3: CASSSQGADGYTF; DNA: TGTGCCAGTAGTTCACAGGGGGCGGATGGCTACACCTTC
J: TRBJ1-2; size: .; D: TRBD1; V: TRBV2; CDR3: CASNAGTGGNYGYTF; DNA: TGTGCCAGCAACGCGGGGACAGGGGGCAACTATGGCTACACCTTC
J: TRBJ1-1; size: .; D: .; V: TRBV6-6; CDR3: CASSYGPMNTEAFF; DNA: TGTGCCAGCAGTTACGGGCCAATGAACACTGAAGCTTTCTTT
J: TRBJ1-3; size: .; D: .; V: TRBV11-3; CDR3: CASSLGDGASGNTIYF; DNA: TGTGCCAGCAGCTTAGGGGACGGAGCCTCTGGAAACACCATATATTTT
J: TRBJ1-2; size: .; D: TRBD1; V: TRBV27; CDR3: CASSLDRGRVGYTF; DNA: TGTGCCAGCAGTCTGGACAGGGGGCGCGTTGGCTACACCTTC
J: TRBJ2-1; size: .; D: .; V: TRBV12-3/TRBV12-4; CDR3: CASSPLSYNEQFF; DNA: TGTGCCAGCAGTCCCCTCTCCTACAATGAGCAGTTCTTC
J: TRBJ2-7; size: .; D: TRBD2; V: TRBV10-3; CDR3: CAIRTSGGSPYEQYF; DNA: TGTGCCATCAGGACTAGCGGGGGGTCCCCCTACGAGCAGTACTTC